Detailed here is one TCR beta chain. This record belongs to a study of identical twins. Only healthy Caucasians were included as donors. Trimming shortened V by 2 bases and J by 0 bases, and 8 bases separated the two germline ends. The CDR3 contains 14 residues. Per germline, CDR1 SGHDT and CDR2 YYEEEE. A universal primer site was incorporated via template switching, and the cDNA contained unique molecular identifiers. TCRdb re-derived calls from the 5' RACE reads in MiXCR, one entry per CDR3 protein. The sample includes some 600,000 distinct CDR3 sequences, 7.1% of them seen just once. A further study also used this sample, focusing on yellow fever vaccine responses in identical twins.

This chain joins TRBV5-6 and TRBJ1-1; D unresolved. Sequenced: PBMCs. This sequence was found in a woman aged 18 to 35 in good health. The CDR3 DNA sequence: TGTGCCAGCAGCTTTACCGACGTGAACACTGAAGCTTTCTTT. It encodes CASSFTDVNTEAFF. Filled out from reference TRBV5-6 and TRBJ1-1, the complete variable domain reads DAGVTQSPTHLIKTRGQQVTLRCSPKSGHDTVSWYQQALGQGPQFIFQYYEEEERQRGNFPDRFSGHQFPNYSSELNVNALLLGDSALYLCASSFTDVNTEAFFGQGTRLTVV.